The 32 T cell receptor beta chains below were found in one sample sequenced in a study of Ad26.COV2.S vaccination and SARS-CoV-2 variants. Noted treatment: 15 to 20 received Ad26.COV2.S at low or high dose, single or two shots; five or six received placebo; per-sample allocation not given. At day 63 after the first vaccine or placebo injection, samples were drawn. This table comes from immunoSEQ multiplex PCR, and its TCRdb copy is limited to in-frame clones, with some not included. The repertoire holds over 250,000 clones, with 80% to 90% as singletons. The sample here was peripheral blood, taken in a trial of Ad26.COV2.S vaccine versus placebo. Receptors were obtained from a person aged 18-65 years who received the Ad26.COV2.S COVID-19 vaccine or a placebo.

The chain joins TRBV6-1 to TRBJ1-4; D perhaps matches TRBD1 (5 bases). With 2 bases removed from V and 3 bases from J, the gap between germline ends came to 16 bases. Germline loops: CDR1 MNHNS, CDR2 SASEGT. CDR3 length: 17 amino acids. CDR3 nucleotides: TGTGCCAGCAGTGAAAGTAGGGGAGGGTGGTCTAATGAAAAACTGTTTTTT. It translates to CASSESRGGWSNEKLFF.

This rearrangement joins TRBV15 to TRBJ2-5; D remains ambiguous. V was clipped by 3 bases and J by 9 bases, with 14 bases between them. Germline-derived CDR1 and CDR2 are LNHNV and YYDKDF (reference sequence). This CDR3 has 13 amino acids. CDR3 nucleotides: TGTGCCACCAGCAGCGCGAGTTCCCCAGCCCAGTACTTC. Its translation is CATSSASSPAQYF.

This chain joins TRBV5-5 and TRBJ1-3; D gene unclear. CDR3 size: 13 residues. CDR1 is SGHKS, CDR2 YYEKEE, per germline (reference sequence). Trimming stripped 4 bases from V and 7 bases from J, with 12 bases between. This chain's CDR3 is CASSPDDWNTIYF. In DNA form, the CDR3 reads TGTGCCAGCAGCCCGGACGACTGGAACACCATATATTTT.

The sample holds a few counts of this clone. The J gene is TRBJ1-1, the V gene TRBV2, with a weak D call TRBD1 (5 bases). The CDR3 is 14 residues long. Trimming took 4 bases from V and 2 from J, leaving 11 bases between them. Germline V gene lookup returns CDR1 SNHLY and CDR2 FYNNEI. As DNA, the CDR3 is TGTGCCAGCAGTGCTGAGGGACGTAACACTGAAGCTTTCTTT. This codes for CASSAEGRNTEAFF.

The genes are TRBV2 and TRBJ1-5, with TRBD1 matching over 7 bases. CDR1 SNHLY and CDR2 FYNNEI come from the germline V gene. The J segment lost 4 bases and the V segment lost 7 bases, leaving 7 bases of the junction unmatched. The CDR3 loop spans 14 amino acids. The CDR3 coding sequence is TGTGCCAGCAATCGACAGGGACAGAATCAGCCCCAGCATTTT. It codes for CASNRQGQNQPQHF.

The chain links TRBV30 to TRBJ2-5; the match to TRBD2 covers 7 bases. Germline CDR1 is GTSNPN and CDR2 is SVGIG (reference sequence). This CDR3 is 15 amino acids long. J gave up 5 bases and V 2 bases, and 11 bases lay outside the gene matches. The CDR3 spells CAWSPHSGLYETQYF. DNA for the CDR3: TGTGCCTGGAGTCCCCATAGCGGGCTTTACGAGACCCAGTACTTC.

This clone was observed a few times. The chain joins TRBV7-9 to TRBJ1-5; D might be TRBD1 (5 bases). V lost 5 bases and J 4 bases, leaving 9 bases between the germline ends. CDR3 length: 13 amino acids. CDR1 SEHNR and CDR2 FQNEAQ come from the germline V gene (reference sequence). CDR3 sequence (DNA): TGTGCCAGCAGCAAAGAGGGGAATCAGCCCCAGCATTTT. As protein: CASSKEGNQPQHF.

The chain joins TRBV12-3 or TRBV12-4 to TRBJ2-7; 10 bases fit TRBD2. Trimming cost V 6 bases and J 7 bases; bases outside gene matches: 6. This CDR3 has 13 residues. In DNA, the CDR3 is TGTGCCAGCAGGAAGGGACTAGCGATTGAGCAGTACTTC. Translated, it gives CASRKGLAIEQYF.

CDR3 bases: TGTGCCAGCAGCGAGCTTACAGGGGGCCAATCCTACGAGCAGTACTTC. This translates into CASSELTGGQSYEQYF. The chain has TRBV5-6 and TRBJ2-7; 9 bases line up with TRBD1. The germline V gene encodes CDR1 SGHDT and CDR2 YYEEEE. V was clipped by 4 bases and J by 1 base; unmatched bases: 9. The CDR3 runs 16 residues.

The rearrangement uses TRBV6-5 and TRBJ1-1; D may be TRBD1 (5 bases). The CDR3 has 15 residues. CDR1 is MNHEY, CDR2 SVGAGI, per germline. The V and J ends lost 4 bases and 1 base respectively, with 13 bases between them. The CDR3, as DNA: TGTGCCAGCAGTTCCGGCGGGGCGGGGAACACTGAAGCTTTCTTT. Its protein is CASSSGGAGNTEAFF.

CDR3 sequence (DNA): TGTGCCTGGAGACCTCCGAGGGGACCTAACTATGGCTACACCTTC. Residues: CAWRPPRGPNYGYTF. The chain has TRBV30 and TRBJ1-2; tentative D call: TRBD1 (5 bases). The CDR3 spans 15 residues. From germline, CDR1 is GTSNPN and CDR2 SVGIG (reference sequence). Trimming cost V 3 bases and J 0 bases, with 14 bases left between them.

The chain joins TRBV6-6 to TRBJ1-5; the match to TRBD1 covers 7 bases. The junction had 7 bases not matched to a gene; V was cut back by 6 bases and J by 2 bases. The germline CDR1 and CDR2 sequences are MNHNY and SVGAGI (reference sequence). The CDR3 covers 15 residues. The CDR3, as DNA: TGTGCCAGCAGCAAGGGACAGATGGGCAATCAGCCCCAGCATTTT. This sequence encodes CASSKGQMGNQPQHF.

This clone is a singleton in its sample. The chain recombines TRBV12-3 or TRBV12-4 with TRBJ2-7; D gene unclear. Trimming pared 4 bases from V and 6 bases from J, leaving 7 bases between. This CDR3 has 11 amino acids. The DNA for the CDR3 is TGTGCCAGCAGTTCTGGGGTCGAGCAGTACTTC. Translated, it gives CASSSGVEQYF.

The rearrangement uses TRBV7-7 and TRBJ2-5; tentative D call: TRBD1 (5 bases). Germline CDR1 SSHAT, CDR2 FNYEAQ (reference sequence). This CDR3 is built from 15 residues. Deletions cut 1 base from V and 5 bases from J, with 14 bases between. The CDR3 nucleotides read TGTGCCAGCAGCTTAGAAAGCAGGGATGGCGAGACCCAGTACTTC. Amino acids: CASSLESRDGETQYF.

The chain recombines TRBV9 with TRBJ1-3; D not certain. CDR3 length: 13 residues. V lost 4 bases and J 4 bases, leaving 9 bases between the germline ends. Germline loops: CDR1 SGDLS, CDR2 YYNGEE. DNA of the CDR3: TGTGCCAGCAGCTCCAGGACGGGAAACACCATATATTTT. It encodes CASSSRTGNTIYF.

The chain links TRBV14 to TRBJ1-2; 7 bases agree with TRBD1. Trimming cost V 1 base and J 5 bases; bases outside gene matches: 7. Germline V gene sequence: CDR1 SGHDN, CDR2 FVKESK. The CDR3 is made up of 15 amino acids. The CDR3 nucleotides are TGTGCCAGCAGCCAAGGGGCAGGGGGGGCGTATGGCTACACCTTC. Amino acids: CASSQGAGGAYGYTF.

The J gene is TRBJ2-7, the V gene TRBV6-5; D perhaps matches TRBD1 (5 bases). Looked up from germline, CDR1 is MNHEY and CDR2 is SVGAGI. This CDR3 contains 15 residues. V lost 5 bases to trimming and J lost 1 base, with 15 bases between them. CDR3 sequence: CASSPRVRQSYEQYF. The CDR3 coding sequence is TGTGCCAGCAGTCCCAGGGTTCGGCAATCCTACGAGCAGTACTTC.

The CDR3 DNA reads TGTGCCAGCAGCACACACAGGGGATCCTACGAGCAGTACTTC. This translates into CASSTHRGSYEQYF. V gene TRBV7-8 combines with J gene TRBJ2-7; 7 bases align to TRBD1. V gave up 5 bases and J gave up 1 base; unmatched junction bases: 5. CDR3 length equals 14 residues. Germline CDR1 and CDR2: SGHVS and FQNEAQ.

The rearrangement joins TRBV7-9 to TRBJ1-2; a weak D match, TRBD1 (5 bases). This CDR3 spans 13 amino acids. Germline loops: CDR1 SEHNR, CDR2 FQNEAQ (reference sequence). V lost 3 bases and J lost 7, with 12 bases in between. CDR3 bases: TGTGCCAGCAGCTTGGAACAGGCGGGTGGCTACACCTTC. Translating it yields CASSLEQAGGYTF.

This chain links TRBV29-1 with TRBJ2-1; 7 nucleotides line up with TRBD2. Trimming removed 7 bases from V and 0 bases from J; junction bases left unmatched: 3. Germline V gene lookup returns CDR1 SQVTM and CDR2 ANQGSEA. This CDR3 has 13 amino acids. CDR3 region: CSDRDYSYNEQFF. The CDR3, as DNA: TGCAGCGACCGGGACTACTCCTACAATGAGCAGTTCTTC.

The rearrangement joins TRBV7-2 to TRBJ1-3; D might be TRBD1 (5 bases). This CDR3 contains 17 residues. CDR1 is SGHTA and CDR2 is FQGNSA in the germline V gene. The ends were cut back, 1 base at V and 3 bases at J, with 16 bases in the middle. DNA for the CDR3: TGTGCCAGCAGCTTAGGTCGTGGGGACCCTCGTGGAAACACCATATATTTT. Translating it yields CASSLGRGDPRGNTIYF. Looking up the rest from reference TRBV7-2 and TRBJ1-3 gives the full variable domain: GAGVSQSPSNKVTEKGKDVELRCDPISGHTALYWYRQSLGQGLEFLIYFQGNSAPDKSGLPSDRFSAERTGGSVSTLTIQRTQQEDSAVYLCASSLGRGDPRGNTIYFGEGSWLTVV.

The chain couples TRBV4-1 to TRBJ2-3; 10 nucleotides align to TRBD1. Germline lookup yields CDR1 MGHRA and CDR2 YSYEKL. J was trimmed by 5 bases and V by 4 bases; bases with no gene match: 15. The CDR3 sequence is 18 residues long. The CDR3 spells CASSLETGTGVLGDTQYF. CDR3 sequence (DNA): TGCGCCAGCAGCCTCGAAACCGGGACAGGGGTATTAGGAGATACGCAGTATTTT.

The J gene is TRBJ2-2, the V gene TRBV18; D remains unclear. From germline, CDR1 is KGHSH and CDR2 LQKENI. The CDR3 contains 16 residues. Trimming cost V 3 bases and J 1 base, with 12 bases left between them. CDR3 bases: TGTGCCAGCTCACCGGGTTTAGTCCAGAACACCGGGGAGCTGTTTTTT. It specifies CASSPGLVQNTGELFF.

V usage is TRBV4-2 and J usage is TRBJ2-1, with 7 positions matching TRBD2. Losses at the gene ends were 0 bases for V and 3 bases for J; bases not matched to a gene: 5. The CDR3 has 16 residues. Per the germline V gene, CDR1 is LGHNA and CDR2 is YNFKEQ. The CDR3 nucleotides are TGTGCCAGCAGCCAAGATCGGGCTAGCGGCTACAATGAGCAGTTCTTC. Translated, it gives CASSQDRASGYNEQFF.

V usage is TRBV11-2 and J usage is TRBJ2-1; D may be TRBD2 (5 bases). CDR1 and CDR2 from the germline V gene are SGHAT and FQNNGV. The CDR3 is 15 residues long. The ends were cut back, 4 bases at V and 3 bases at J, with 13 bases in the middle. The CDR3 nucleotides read TGTGCCAGCAGCTCGGGGATGGCAAGCTACAATGAGCAGTTCTTC. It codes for CASSSGMASYNEQFF.

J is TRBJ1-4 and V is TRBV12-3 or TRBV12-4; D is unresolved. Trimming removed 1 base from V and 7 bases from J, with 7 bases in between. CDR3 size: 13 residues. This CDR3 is CASSLEQTEKLFF. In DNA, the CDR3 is TGTGCCAGCAGTTTAGAACAAACTGAAAAACTGTTTTTT.

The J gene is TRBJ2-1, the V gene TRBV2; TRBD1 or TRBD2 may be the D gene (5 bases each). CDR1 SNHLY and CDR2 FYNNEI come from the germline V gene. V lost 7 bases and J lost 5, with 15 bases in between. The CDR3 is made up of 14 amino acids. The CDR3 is CASNGAPRNNEQFF. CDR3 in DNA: TGTGCCAGCAACGGGGCCCCACGAAACAATGAGCAGTTCTTC.

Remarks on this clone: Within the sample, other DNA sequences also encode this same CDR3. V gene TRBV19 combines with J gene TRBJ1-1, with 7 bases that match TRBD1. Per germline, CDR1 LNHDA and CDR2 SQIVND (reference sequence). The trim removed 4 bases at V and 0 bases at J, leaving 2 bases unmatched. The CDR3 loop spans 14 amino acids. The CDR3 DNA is TGTGCCAGTAGTACCGACAGGGTGAACACTGAAGCTTTCTTT. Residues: CASSTDRVNTEAFF.

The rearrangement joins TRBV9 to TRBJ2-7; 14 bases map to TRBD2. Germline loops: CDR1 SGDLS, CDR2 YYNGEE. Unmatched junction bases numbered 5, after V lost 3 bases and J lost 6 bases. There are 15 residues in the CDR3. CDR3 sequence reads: CASSAGTSGRVEQYF. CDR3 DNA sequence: TGTGCCAGCAGCGCCGGGACTAGCGGGAGAGTCGAGCAGTACTTC.

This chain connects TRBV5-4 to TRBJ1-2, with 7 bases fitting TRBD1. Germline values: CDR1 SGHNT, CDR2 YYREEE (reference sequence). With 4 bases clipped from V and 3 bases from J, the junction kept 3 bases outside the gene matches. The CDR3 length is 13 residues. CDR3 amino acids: CASSTDRDYGYTF. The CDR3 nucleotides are TGTGCCAGCAGCACCGACAGGGACTATGGCTACACCTTC.

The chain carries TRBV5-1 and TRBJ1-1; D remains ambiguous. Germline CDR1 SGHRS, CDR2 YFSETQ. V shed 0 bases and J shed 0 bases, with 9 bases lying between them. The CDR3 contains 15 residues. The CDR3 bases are TGCGCCAGCAGCTTGGCCATCGGGTTGAACACTGAAGCTTTCTTT. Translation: CASSLAIGLNTEAFF. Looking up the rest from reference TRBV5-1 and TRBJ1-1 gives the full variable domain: KAGVTQTPRYLIKTRGQQVTLSCSPISGHRSVSWYQQTPGQGLQFLFEYFSETQRNKGNFPGRFSGRQFSNSRSEMNVSTLELGDSALYLCASSLAIGLNTEAFFGQGTRLTVV.

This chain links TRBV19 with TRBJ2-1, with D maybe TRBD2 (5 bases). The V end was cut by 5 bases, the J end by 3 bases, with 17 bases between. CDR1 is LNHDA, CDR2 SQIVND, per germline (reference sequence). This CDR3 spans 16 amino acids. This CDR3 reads CASSLPSTRFYNEQFF. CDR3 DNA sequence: TGTGCCAGTAGTCTTCCGTCAACTAGATTCTACAATGAGCAGTTCTTC.